The clone carrying this TCR beta chain was recorded only once. This sample is drawn from a study of blood T cell repertoires in COVID-19. Study context: The study drew acute and convalescent COVID-19 samples from the United States, Italy and Spain.

This CDR3 is 14 amino acids long. V was clipped by 3 bases and J by 0 bases, with 11 bases between them. The V gene's germline CDR1 is SQVTM and CDR2 ANQGSEA. In the authors' methods: Reference gene primer amplification gave estimated nucleated cell counts. Assay: immunoSEQ multiplex PCR; the TCRdb copy retains only in-frame clones and omits some. That table furnishes V, J and clone size, whereas the DNA furnished D and trimming. The sample carries about 140,000 clones, around 89% recorded once. This TCR came from a human donor in a cohort sampled during active COVID-19. The chain recombines TRBV29-1 with TRBJ1-1; D not resolved. The sample taken for sequencing was peripheral blood. This CDR3 reads CSVDSTGLNTEAFF. DNA for the CDR3: TGCAGCGTTGATTCAACGGGTTTGAACACTGAAGCTTTCTTT.